Listed here are 14 T cell receptor beta chains from one sample, sequenced in a study of blood T cell repertoires in COVID-19. The method was immunoSEQ multiplex PCR; TCRdb's version includes in-frame clones alone and lacks a portion of them. The table shows about 400,000 clones, with roughly 90% occurring only once. Sequences were obtained from peripheral blood. The receptor set was obtained from a woman in her twenties or thirties with acute or convalescent COVID-19.

This chain joins TRBV7-9 and TRBJ1-6; weak D call: TRBD1 (6 bases). Germline CDR1 reads SEHNR; CDR2 reads FQNEAQ (reference sequence). This CDR3 region has 15 residues. V was trimmed by 1 base and J by 10 bases, leaving 14 bases between them. The CDR3 is CASSLGQGQGSPLHF. The DNA for the CDR3 is TGTGCCAGCAGCTTAGGTCAGGGGCAGGGGTCACCCCTCCACTTT. Variable domain in full (rest from reference TRBV7-9 and TRBJ1-6): DTGVSQNPRHKITKRGQNVTFRCDPISEHNRLYWYRQTLGQGPEFLTYFQNEAQLEKSRLLSDRFSAERPKGSFSTLEIQRTEQGDSAMYLCASSLGQGQGSPLHFGNGTRLTVT.

The CDR3 DNA reads TGTGCCAGCGTTTTGGGGCCGACTGAAGCTTTCTTT. Translating it yields CASVLGPTEAFF. This rearrangement joins TRBV2 to TRBJ1-1; D is possibly TRBD1 (5 bases). This CDR3 has 12 amino acids. The germline gives CDR1 SNHLY, CDR2 FYNNEI. V was trimmed by 8 bases and J by 5 bases, leaving 12 bases between them.

This clone was observed once. This rearrangement joins TRBV14 to TRBJ2-2, with a tentative D call TRBD1 (5 bases). The CDR3 sequence is 13 residues long. Deletions cut 2 bases from V and 7 bases from J, with 8 bases between. Germline V lookup: CDR1 SGHDN, CDR2 FVKESK. DNA for the CDR3: TGTGCCAGCAGCCAACAGGGTGTCGGGGAGCTGTTTTTT. Translated, it gives CASSQQGVGELFF.

The J gene is TRBJ1-2, the V gene TRBV5-1; TRBD1 matches at 8 bases. The CDR3 runs to 17 residues. Germline values: CDR1 SGHRS, CDR2 YFSETQ. The V and J ends lost 4 bases and 6 bases, in that order; junction bases with no gene match: 17. The CDR3: CASSLTGVTDRGHGYTF. CDR3 sequence (DNA): TGCGCCAGCAGCCTTACGGGAGTGACTGACAGGGGACATGGCTACACCTTC.

V is TRBV4-2 and J is TRBJ1-2; D is undetermined. The CDR3 runs 13 residues. Between the trimmed V and J ends, which lost 6 bases and 2 bases, there was a span of 10 bases. From germline, CDR1 is LGHNA and CDR2 YNFKEQ. CDR3 bases: TGTGCCAGCAGGGGCGATCCGAACTATGGCTACACCTTC. Translation gives CASRGDPNYGYTF.

This clone was counted between two and nine times. V is TRBV9 and J is TRBJ2-3; tentative D call: TRBD1 (6 bases). Germline CDR1 SGDLS, CDR2 YYNGEE. The V end lost 3 bases, the J end lost 0 bases, and 17 bases lay between the germline ends. This CDR3 has 17 amino acids. CDR3 amino acids: CASSDGPLGASTDTQYF. For the CDR3, the DNA is TGTGCCAGCAGCGATGGCCCCCTGGGGGCAAGCACAGATACGCAGTATTTT.

The rearrangement links TRBV6-5 to TRBJ1-2; the D is unclear. V shed 8 bases and J shed 6 bases, with 19 bases lying between them. Germline CDR1 is MNHEY and CDR2 is SVGAGI. CDR3 length: 14 amino acids. The CDR3 nucleotides read TGTGCCAGCCGCTCGGGAGATCGATTCGATGGCTACACCTTC. It specifies CASRSGDRFDGYTF.

This chain links TRBV2 with TRBJ2-1; D is perhaps TRBD2 (6 bases). Germline V gene lookup returns CDR1 SNHLY and CDR2 FYNNEI. The V end was cut by 8 bases, the J end by 3 bases, with 14 bases between. This CDR3 has 14 amino acids. This chain's CDR3 is CASDWRVVYNEQFF. CDR3 DNA: TGTGCCAGCGACTGGAGGGTAGTCTACAATGAGCAGTTCTTC.

The CDR3 reads CASSWGDRAKETQYF. The CDR3 DNA follows: TGTGCCAGCAGCTGGGGGGACAGGGCTAAAGAGACCCAGTACTTC. J is TRBJ2-5 and V is TRBV5-8, with 9 bases matching TRBD1. J lost 3 bases, V lost 3 bases, and 6 bases had no gene match. The CDR3 is 15 residues long. Germline V lookup: CDR1 SGHTS, CDR2 YDEGEE.

This chain joins TRBV5-4 and TRBJ2-2; 9 nucleotides line up with TRBD1. V shed 5 bases, J shed 4 bases, and the junction held 12 bases outside the gene matches. The V gene's germline CDR1 is SGHNT and CDR2 YYREEE (reference sequence). The CDR3 is 17 amino acids. The CDR3 DNA is TGTGCCAGCAGTGTACAGGGGGCTTCCCTCGGCACCGGGGAGCTGTTTTTT. Amino acid sequence: CASSVQGASLGTGELFF. Full variable domain (outside the CDR3, taken from reference TRBV5-4 and TRBJ2-2): ETGVTQSPTHLIKTRGQQVTLRCSSQSGHNTVSWYQQALGQGPQFIFQYYREEENGRGNFPPRFSGLQFPNYSSELNVNALELDDSALYLCASSVQGASLGTGELFFGEGSRLTVL.

The CDR3 sequence: CASSVGESSYEQYF. The CDR3 DNA reads as TGTGCCAGCAGCGTTGGAGAAAGCTCCTACGAGCAGTACTTC. The gene calls are TRBV9 and TRBJ2-7; D unclear. CDR1 and CDR2 (germline): SGDLS, YYNGEE. Trimming cost V 2 bases and J 0 bases, with 9 bases left between them. This CDR3 is built from 14 residues.

The chain combines TRBV5-5 with TRBJ2-5; the D is unclear. The CDR3 totals 11 residues. V gave up 5 bases and J gave up 2 bases, with 4 bases separating them. Germline CDR1 is SGHKS and CDR2 is YYEKEE (reference sequence). CDR3 bases: TGTGCCAGCAGTTCGCAAGAGACCCAGTACTTC. Amino acids: CASSSQETQYF.

The chain joins TRBV25-1 to TRBJ2-7, with D perhaps matching TRBD2 (6 bases). The CDR3 contains 12 residues. Germline lookup yields CDR1 MGHDK and CDR2 SYGVNS. Trimming pared 3 bases from V and 8 bases from J, leaving 11 bases between. The CDR3 protein is CASSDSGGKQYF. CDR3 DNA: TGTGCCAGCAGTGATTCCGGGGGTAAGCAGTACTTC.

This clone is a singleton in its sample. This chain's CDR3 is CASSFLAGATYNEQFF. The CDR3 nucleotides read TGCGCCAGCAGCTTCCTAGCGGGGGCTACCTACAATGAGCAGTTCTTC. The V and J genes are TRBV5-1 and TRBJ2-1; 10 nucleotides align to TRBD2. The CDR3 is made up of 16 amino acids. The V gene's germline CDR1 is SGHRS and CDR2 YFSETQ. V trimming: 2 bases; J trimming: 2 bases; junction bases outside the gene matches: 4.